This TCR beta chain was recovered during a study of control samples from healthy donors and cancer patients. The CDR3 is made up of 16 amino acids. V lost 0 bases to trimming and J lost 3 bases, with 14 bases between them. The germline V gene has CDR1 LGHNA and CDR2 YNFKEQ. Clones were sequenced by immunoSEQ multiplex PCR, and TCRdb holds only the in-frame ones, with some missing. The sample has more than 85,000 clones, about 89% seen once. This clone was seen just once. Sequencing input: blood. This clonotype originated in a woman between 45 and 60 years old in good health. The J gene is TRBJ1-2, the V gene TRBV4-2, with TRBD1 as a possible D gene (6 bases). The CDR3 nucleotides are TGTGCCAGCAGCCAAGATAGCGGGGGCGCAGACTATGGCTACACCTTC. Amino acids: CASSQDSGGADYGYTF.